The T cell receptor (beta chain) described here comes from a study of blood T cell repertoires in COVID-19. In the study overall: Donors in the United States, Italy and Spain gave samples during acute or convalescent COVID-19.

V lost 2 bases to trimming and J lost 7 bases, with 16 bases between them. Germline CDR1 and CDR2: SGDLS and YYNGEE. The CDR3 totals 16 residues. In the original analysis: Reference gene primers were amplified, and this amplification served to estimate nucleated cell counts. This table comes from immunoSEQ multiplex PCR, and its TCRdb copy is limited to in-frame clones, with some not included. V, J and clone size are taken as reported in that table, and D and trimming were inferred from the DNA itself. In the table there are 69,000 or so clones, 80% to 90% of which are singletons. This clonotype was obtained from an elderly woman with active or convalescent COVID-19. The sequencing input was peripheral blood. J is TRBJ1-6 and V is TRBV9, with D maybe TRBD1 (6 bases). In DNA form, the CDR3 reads TGTGCCAGCAGCGTGGGGGAGGGGGTGCAGAATTCACCCCTCCACTTT. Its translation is CASSVGEGVQNSPLHF.